This T cell receptor beta chain was sequenced in a study of blood T cell repertoires in COVID-19. Study summary: PBMCs, B-cell-depleted T cells, or T cells provided the cDNA or gDNA that made up the material.

In the original processing: Reference gene primer amplification gave estimated nucleated cell counts. TCRdb's copy holds only in-frame clones and misses some; the assay was immunoSEQ multiplex PCR. V and J calls and clone size come straight from that table; D and trimming were deduced from the DNA. The sample yields more than 200,000 clones, about 88% seen once. The V gene's germline CDR1 is SGHNT and CDR2 YYREEE (reference sequence). The CDR3 is made up of 17 amino acids. Trimming cost V 3 bases and J 6 bases, with 22 bases left between them. The origin of this receptor is a woman aged 50 to 60 with COVID-19, enrolled during active disease. The sample comprised peripheral blood. The J gene is TRBJ2-1, the V gene TRBV5-4; a weak D match, TRBD1 (7 bases). In nucleotides, the CDR3 is TGTGCCAGCAGCTCCGATTACAGGGGATGGGGGGCCAATGAGCAGTTCTTC. Its translation: CASSSDYRGWGANEQFF.